This TCR beta chain emerged from a study of blood T cell repertoires in COVID-19. The wider study: Both acute and convalescent COVID-19 samples were obtained from the United States, Italy and Spain. The analysed material was cDNA or gDNA that came from T cells, B-cell-depleted T cells, or PBMCs.

The CDR3 length is 14 residues. V was pared by 5 bases and J by 4 bases, with 12 bases between. Germline-derived CDR1 and CDR2 are LNHDA and SQIVND (reference sequence). This clone has a handful of counts. Original processing methods: The assay estimated nucleated cells by amplifying reference gene primers. The assay was immunoSEQ multiplex PCR, and TCRdb's table has in-frame clones only and misses some. The V and J calls and clone size are taken from that table; D and trimming were inferred from the DNA. This repertoire shows tens of thousands of clones, about 90% found once; its top ten account for 5.8%.

The V gene is TRBV19, the J gene TRBJ2-1; D is ambiguous. Sample: peripheral blood. The clonotype comes from a man aged 50 to 59 with active COVID-19. The CDR3 DNA follows: TGTGCCAGTAGTCGGTCCCCCCTATACAATGAGCAGTTCTTC. Protein: CASSRSPLYNEQFF.